This is a list of T cell receptor beta chains from one sample in a study of blood T cell repertoires in COVID-19. Profiling relied on immunoSEQ multiplex PCR, and the TCRdb table lists in-frame clones only, not all of them. The repertoire holds about 170,000 clones, with approximately 79% as singletons. The material sequenced was peripheral blood. All receptors come from a woman aged 40 to 50 with COVID-19, enrolled during active disease. The CDR3 runs from the conserved cysteine through the conserved F or W. A D gene is named only where the DNA matches it firmly. Some rows mark clone size as missing; the rest say once, few, many or name a class of expanded clone.

TRBD1	TRBV28	-	TRBJ1-5	TGTGCCAGCAGTTTGGGACAGGGGTTTCGTCAGCCCCAGCATTTT	CASSLGQGFRQPQHF
TRBD2	TRBV6-5	few	TRBJ2-1	TGTGCCAGCAGCGGAGGACTAGCTAGGGGCAATGAGCAGTTCTTC	CASSGGLARGNEQFF
-	TRBV6-5	-	TRBJ2-1	TGTGCCAGCAGTTACTCGATACAGGGTGGTGAGCAGTTCTTC	CASSYSIQGGEQFF
-	TRBV7-3	-	TRBJ1-2	TGTGCCAGCAGCTTATACAGCCTCAAAAAGATCTATGGCTACACCTTC	CASSLYSLKKIYGYTF
-	TRBV12-5	-	TRBJ2-2	TGTGCTAGCCGCAGGGTGAACACCGGGGAGCTGTTTTTT	CASRRVNTGELFF
TRBD2	TRBV7-3	-	TRBJ2-1	TGTGCCAGCAGCCCCAACCGACTAGCGGGGTTAAATGAGCAGTTCTTC	CASSPNRLAGLNEQFF
-	TRBV21-1	-	TRBJ1-5	TGTGCCAGCACTAAACCGGACAGCCATCAGCCCCAGCATTTT	CASTKPDSHQPQHF
-	TRBV5-4	-	TRBJ2-1	TGTGCCAGCAGCCGTCAGGGGCCCTACAATGAGCAGTTCTTC	CASSRQGPYNEQFF
TRBD1	TRBV28	-	TRBJ1-2	TGTGCCAGCAGCTCAACTCCGGGACAGGGTTTCTTTGGCTACACCTTC	CASSSTPGQGFFGYTF
-	TRBV7-9	-	TRBJ1-3	TGTGCCAGCAGCGCCGCGGGGGCGGCGAGCTCTGGAAACACCATATATTTT	CASSAAGAASSGNTIYF
TRBD1	TRBV5-4	-	TRBJ2-7	TGTGCCAGCAGCCCGAAAAAATCCGCTCCGGGACAGGGGCACTACGAGCAGTACTTC	CASSPKKSAPGQGHYEQYF
-	TRBV2	-	TRBJ1-2	TGTGCCCGAATCAGTGGGAGCGGGGGAGGCTACACCTTC	CARISGSGGGYTF
-	TRBV7-7	-	TRBJ2-5	TGTGCTAGCAGCTTAGGAACAGGGCGAGAGACCCAGTACTTC	CASSLGTGRETQYF
-	TRBV7-6	-	TRBJ2-1	TGTGCCAGCAGCCCAAGTGACAGAGCGGGCCCCAATGAGCAGTTCTTC	CASSPSDRAGPNEQFF
TRBD1	TRBV27	-	TRBJ2-1	TGTGCCAGCAGTCTGCGACAGGGTCGGGGCAATGAGCAGTTCTTC	CASSLRQGRGNEQFF
TRBD1	TRBV4-1	-	TRBJ2-2	TGCGCCAGCAGCCCGGACAGGGACTTTGCCGGGGAGCTGTTTTTT	CASSPDRDFAGELFF
TRBD1	TRBV6-5	-	TRBJ1-2	TGTGCCAGCAAAGGACAGGGGCCCTATGGCTACACCTTC	CASKGQGPYGYTF
TRBD1	TRBV5-1	-	TRBJ2-7	TGCGCCAGCAGCAACTCGGGACAGTTTTCCTACGAGCAGTACTTC	CASSNSGQFSYEQYF
-	TRBV18	few	TRBJ2-7	TGTGCCAGCTCACCACAGACGATCAGGGTAGATTTCTACGAGCAGTACTTC	CASSPQTIRVDFYEQYF
-	TRBV7-6	-	TRBJ1-3	TGTGCCAGCAGCATACGAGATAACTCTGGAAACACCATATATTTT	CASSIRDNSGNTIYF
TRBD1	TRBV6-5	-	TRBJ1-6	TGTGCCAGCAGTTCCGGACAGGGGGTAGTTTCACCCCTCCACTTT	CASSSGQGVVSPLHF
-	TRBV6-4	-	TRBJ2-3	TGTGCCAGCAGTGACGGGAAGGGGAGGGATACGCAGTATTTT	CASSDGKGRDTQYF
TRBD2	TRBV5-1	-	TRBJ2-7	TGCGCCAGCAGCGCGACTAGCGGGAGAACAGTGAGGGAGCAGTACTTC	CASSATSGRTVREQYF
-	TRBV9	once	TRBJ2-1	TGTGCCAGCAGCGTAGGGGACACCCCTGGTGAGCAGTTCTTC	CASSVGDTPGEQFF
-	TRBV11-2	-	TRBJ2-3	TGTGCCAGCAAGCTAACAGGGACAGATACGCAGTATTTT	CASKLTGTDTQYF
-	TRBV2	-	TRBJ2-1	TGTGCCAGCAGTGATAGGCGGGTTAAGGGCGTCAACAATGAGCAGTTCTTC	CASSDRRVKGVNNEQFF
-	TRBV12-3/TRBV12-4	-	TRBJ2-7	TGTGCCAGCAGTTTGACTGGAACCTACGAGCAGTACTTC	CASSLTGTYEQYF
TRBD1	TRBV13	-	TRBJ2-4	TGTGCCAGCAGCTCTGACAGGGGGCGCCGCAAAAACATTCAGTACTTC	CASSSDRGRRKNIQYF
TRBD2	TRBV4-2	-	TRBJ2-1	TGTGCCAGCAGCCCGGAAATCGGGACCGCTAGCGGGGCGCTAGGGCAGTTCTTC	CASSPEIGTASGALGQFF
TRBD2	TRBV19	-	TRBJ2-1	TGTGCCAGTAGAGAGACTAGCGGGATAATTGTGGATGAGCAGTTCTTC	CASRETSGIIVDEQFF
TRBD2	TRBV4-1	-	TRBJ2-5	TGCGCCAGCAGAGAAATAGCGGGAGAAGAGACCCAGTACTTC	CASREIAGEETQYF
-	TRBV18	-	TRBJ1-1	TGTGCCAGCTCACCTTCTGCCAGGGGCACTGAAGCTTTCTTT	CASSPSARGTEAFF